The source of this T cell receptor (beta chain) is a study of T cells in narcolepsy. Background on the study: Healthy controls were enrolled alongside patients with narcolepsy type 1 or type 2. Study observations and caveats: Autoreactive clone sequences were missing from some blood memory CD4+ repertoires. Autoreactive clonotypes reportedly recurred in blood of same and different patients, not controls.

Germline V gene data show CDR1 as MNHNS and CDR2 as SASEGT. The CDR3 totals 13 residues. V lost 6 bases, J lost 4 bases, and 1 base stayed unmatched. Repertoires were generated with immunoSEQ multiplex PCR, while TCRdb's copy carries only in-frame clones and drops some. The sample holds under 40,000 clones; around 83% are singletons and the top ten take roughly 0.68%. As to this clone: Its antigen is currently unknown.

The genes are TRBV6-1 and TRBJ2-2, with 8 bases lining up with TRBD1. Material for sequencing was memory (CD45RA-) CD4+ T cells from blood. The sequence derives from a human donor in good health. The CDR3 DNA is TGTGCCAGCAGCAGGGGGCGCACCGGGGAGCTGTTTTTT. As protein: CASSRGRTGELFF.